The entry that follows covers one T cell receptor (beta chain) sequence. Its target is not known. Sequencing was performed with immunoSEQ multiplex PCR; in TCRdb, only in-frame clones are kept and a portion is missing. The sample holds tens of thousands of clones, about 87% seen once. The data belong to a study of OX40 agonist ivuxolimab in advanced cancers. General observations from the study: A proportion of nonresponders additionally exhibited low normalized T-cell clonal expansion.

Germline V gene sequence: CDR1 LGHNA, CDR2 YSLEER. The CDR3 totals 14 residues. V shed 3 bases and J 8 bases; nucleotides not matched to a gene: 3. This clonotype originated in an adult with an advanced solid tumor such as melanoma, head and neck, liver or kidney cancer. This rearrangement joins TRBV4-3 to TRBJ2-1, with 11 bases matching TRBD1. Sample: CD4+ or CD8+ T cells sorted from blood, taken in a trial of the OX40 agonist ivuxolimab. The CDR3 region is CASSQDRGRDEQFF. DNA of the CDR3: TGCGCCAGCAGCCAGGACAGGGGGCGCGATGAGCAGTTCTTC.